The 19 T cell receptor beta chains reported below all come from one sample, sequenced in a study of blood T cell repertoires in COVID-19. This table comes from immunoSEQ multiplex PCR, and its TCRdb copy is limited to in-frame clones, with some not included. The data show 85,000 to 95,000 clones, approximately 88% seen once. Sequenced input: peripheral blood. These receptors came from a man aged 60 to 75 with acute or convalescent COVID-19.

The chain recombines TRBV4-1 with TRBJ1-6, with D possibly TRBD1 on 6 matching bases. Germline values: CDR1 MGHRA, CDR2 YSYEKL. Trimming pared 0 bases from V and 5 bases from J, leaving 11 bases between. The length of the CDR3 is 16 residues. The CDR3 region is CASSQDPRQDNSPLHF. CDR3 bases: TGCGCCAGCAGCCAAGATCCGAGACAGGATAATTCACCCCTCCACTTT.

The chain couples TRBV3-1 (or the pseudogene TRBV3-2) to TRBJ2-7, with a tentative D call TRBD1 (6 bases). Germline values: CDR1 LGHDT, CDR2 YNNKEL (reference sequence). Between the trimmed V and J ends, which lost 0 bases and 0 bases, there was a span of 18 bases. The CDR3 length is 18 residues. The CDR3 bases are TGTGCCAGCAGCCAAGAACATCAGTGGACAGCAAACTCCTACGAGCAGTACTTC. Amino acid sequence: CASSQEHQWTANSYEQYF.

The J gene is TRBJ2-3, the V gene TRBV5-4, with 9 bases identical to TRBD2. Trimming cost V 1 base and J 0 bases; bases outside gene matches: 6. This CDR3 region has 17 residues. The germline CDR1 and CDR2 sequences are SGHNT and YYREEE (reference sequence). CDR3 bases: TGTGCCAGCAGCTTGTTGACTAGCGGATTTAGCACAGATACGCAGTATTTT. Protein sequence: CASSLLTSGFSTDTQYF.

The CDR3 region is CASSFGGTQYF. In DNA form, the CDR3 reads TGTGCCAGCAGCTTCGGGGGGACCCAGTACTTC. The rearrangement uses TRBV11-2 and TRBJ2-5; TRBD2 might be the D (6 bases). V lost 3 bases, J lost 7 bases, and 6 bases lay in between. This CDR3 has 11 amino acids. CDR1 and CDR2 from the germline V gene are SGHAT and FQNNGV.

In nucleotides, the CDR3 is TGTGCCAGCAGCCCCAACGGGGGGCACTCCTACGAGCAGTACTTC. Amino acid sequence: CASSPNGGHSYEQYF. The gene calls are TRBV7-2 and TRBJ2-7; perhaps TRBD2 as D (7 bases). Germline V lookup: CDR1 SGHTA, CDR2 FQGNSA. This CDR3 comprises 15 residues. Trimming shortened V by 5 bases and J by 0 bases, and 14 bases separated the two germline ends.

DNA of the CDR3: TGTGCCAGCAGTCAACAGGGGGCGAGAGGCTACACCTTC. Translated: CASSQQGARGYTF. J is TRBJ1-2 and V is TRBV6-6, with 9 bases aligning to TRBD1. This CDR3 region has 13 residues. Germline CDR1 MNHNY, CDR2 SVGAGI (reference sequence). J lost 8 bases, V lost 5 bases, and 6 bases had no gene match.

The J gene is TRBJ2-5, the V gene TRBV20-1; 11 positions match TRBD1. Germline-derived CDR1 and CDR2 are DFQATT and SNEGSKA (reference sequence). V dropped 3 bases and J dropped 4; count of bases not matched to a gene: 7. The CDR3 is 15 residues long. CDR3 loop: CSASPRTGGAETQYF. DNA of the CDR3: TGCAGTGCTAGTCCACGGACAGGGGGCGCAGAGACCCAGTACTTC.

The rearrangement joins TRBV5-1 to TRBJ2-5; the D gene is possibly TRBD2 (6 bases). The CDR3 sequence is 15 residues long. V was shortened by 5 bases and J by 3 bases, with 17 bases between the two germline ends. Germline CDR1 is SGHRS and CDR2 is YFSETQ. CDR3 in amino acids: CASSPIGGAKETQYF. In nucleotides, the CDR3 is TGCGCCAGCAGTCCCATCGGCGGGGCAAAAGAGACCCAGTACTTC. The complete variable domain, with remaining parts taken from reference TRBV5-1 and TRBJ2-5, reads KAGVTQTPRYLIKTRGQQVTLSCSPISGHRSVSWYQQTPGQGLQFLFEYFSETQRNKGNFPGRFSGRQFSNSRSEMNVSTLELGDSALYLCASSPIGGAKETQYFGPGTRLLVL.

J is TRBJ1-3 and V is TRBV5-1; the match to TRBD1 covers 7 bases. CDR3 length: 15 amino acids. CDR1 and CDR2 (germline): SGHRS, YFSETQ. Unmatched junction bases numbered 4, after V lost 0 bases and J lost 4 bases. CDR3 residues: CASSLGRGQGNTIYF. The DNA of the CDR3 is TGCGCCAGCAGCTTGGGTAGGGGGCAAGGAAACACCATATATTTT.

The V and J genes are TRBV2 and TRBJ2-7, with 9 bases aligning to TRBD2. The CDR3 is 13 amino acids. Germline V lookup: CDR1 SNHLY, CDR2 FYNNEI. The J segment lost 7 bases and the V segment lost 8 bases, leaving 9 bases of the junction unmatched. The CDR3: CASCFAGGTEQYF. CDR3 bases: TGTGCCAGCTGCTTTGCGGGGGGGACGGAGCAGTACTTC.

The V gene is TRBV19, the J gene TRBJ2-3, with D possibly being TRBD1 (6 bases). V dropped 8 bases and J dropped 2 bases, with 14 bases sitting between them. The CDR3 spans 14 residues. The germline V gene encodes CDR1 LNHDA and CDR2 SQIVND (reference sequence). The CDR3 loop reads CASGDRTYTDTQYF. CDR3 sequence (DNA): TGTGCCAGTGGCGACAGGACCTACACAGATACGCAGTATTTT.

V gene TRBV6-5 combines with J gene TRBJ2-1; TRBD2 might be the D (6 bases). Deletions cut 6 bases from V and 8 bases from J, with 17 bases between. Looked up from germline, CDR1 is MNHEY and CDR2 is SVGAGI. The CDR3 is 14 residues long. The CDR3 DNA follows: TGTGCCAGCAGCCATGGGGGGAGTGTCGATGAGCAGTTCTTC. This gives the protein CASSHGGSVDEQFF.

This clone was observed once. The chain uses TRBV4-1 and TRBJ1-2; D is unresolved. V dropped 0 bases and J dropped 2 bases, with 4 bases sitting between them. CDR1 is MGHRA, CDR2 YSYEKL, per germline. This CDR3 is 13 amino acids long. In DNA form, the CDR3 reads TGCGCCAGCAGCCAAGAGAGGAACTATGGCTACACCTTC. Translation gives CASSQERNYGYTF.

The chain employs TRBV24-1 and TRBJ2-5; D is perhaps TRBD1 (6 bases). The CDR3 covers 13 residues. Germline CDR1 KGHDR, CDR2 SFDVKD. V was trimmed by 6 bases and J by 5 bases, leaving 12 bases between them. As DNA, the CDR3 is TGTGCCACCAGTTACGCAGGGGCGGAGACCCAGTACTTC. It yields the protein CATSYAGAETQYF.

This chain joins TRBV9 and TRBJ1-2; D perhaps matches TRBD1 (5 bases). CDR1 is SGDLS, CDR2 YYNGEE, per germline. There are 13 residues in the CDR3. V was clipped by 6 bases and J by 8 bases, with 17 bases between them. The CDR3 loop is CASTPIPGFGYTF. CDR3 DNA sequence: TGTGCCAGCACGCCGATCCCAGGGTTCGGCTACACCTTC. Full variable domain (remainder filled in from reference TRBV9 and TRBJ1-2): DSGVTQTPKHLITATGQRVTLRCSPRSGDLSVYWYQQSLDQGLQFLIQYYNGEERAKGNILERFSAQQFPDLHSELNLSSLELGDSALYFCASTPIPGFGYTFGSGTRLTVV.

The chain couples TRBV3-1 (or the pseudogene TRBV3-2) to TRBJ1-5; D uncertain. Germline V CDR1 and CDR2: LGHDT, YNNKEL (reference sequence). This CDR3 region has 14 residues. V lost 1 base, J lost 2 bases, and 6 bases lay in between. CDR3: CASSQGAGNQPQHF. The CDR3 bases are TGTGCCAGCAGCCAAGGGGCAGGCAATCAGCCCCAGCATTTT.

The chain carries TRBV27 and TRBJ2-7; 9 nucleotides match TRBD2. CDR1 and CDR2 from the germline V gene are MNHEY and SMNVEV (reference sequence). CDR3 length: 15 amino acids. The ends lost 2 bases at V and 4 bases at J; junction bases unmatched: 6. The CDR3 nucleotides read TGTGCCAGCAGTTTAGGGGTAGCGGGAGTTTACGAGCAGTACTTC. It translates to CASSLGVAGVYEQYF.

V gene TRBV19 combines with J gene TRBJ2-2; 7 bases line up with TRBD1. Germline V CDR1 and CDR2: LNHDA, SQIVND (reference sequence). The trim removed 5 bases at V and 2 bases at J, leaving 2 bases unmatched. The CDR3 is 14 amino acids. CDR3 residues: CASSGTVNTGELFF. In DNA form, the CDR3 reads TGTGCCAGTAGTGGGACAGTAAACACCGGGGAGCTGTTTTTT.

The CDR3 reads CASSSHRAEQYF. CDR3 nucleotides: TGTGCCAGCAGCAGCCACAGGGCCGAGCAGTACTTC. This chain connects TRBV5-4 to TRBJ2-7; tentatively, D is TRBD1 (6 bases). Looked up from germline, CDR1 is SGHNT and CDR2 is YYREEE (reference sequence). The CDR3 spans 12 residues. With 4 bases removed from V and 6 bases from J, the gap between germline ends came to 11 bases. Full variable domain (rest looked up from reference TRBV5-4 and TRBJ2-7): ETGVTQSPTHLIKTRGQQVTLRCSSQSGHNTVSWYQQALGQGPQFIFQYYREEENGRGNFPPRFSGLQFPNYSSELNVNALELDDSALYLCASSSHRAEQYFGPGTRLTVT.